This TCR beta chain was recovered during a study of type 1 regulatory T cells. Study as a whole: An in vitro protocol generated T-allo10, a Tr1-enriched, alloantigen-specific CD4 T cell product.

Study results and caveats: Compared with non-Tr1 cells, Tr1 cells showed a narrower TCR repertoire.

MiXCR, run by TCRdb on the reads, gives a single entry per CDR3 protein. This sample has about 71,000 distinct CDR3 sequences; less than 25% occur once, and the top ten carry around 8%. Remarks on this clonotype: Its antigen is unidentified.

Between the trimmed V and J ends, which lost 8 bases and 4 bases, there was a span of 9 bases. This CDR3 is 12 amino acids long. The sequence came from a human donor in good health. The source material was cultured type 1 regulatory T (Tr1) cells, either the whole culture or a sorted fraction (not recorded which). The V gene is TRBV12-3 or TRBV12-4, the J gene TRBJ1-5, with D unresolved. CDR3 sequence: CASGPENQPQHF. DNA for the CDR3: TGTGCCAGCGGCCCCGAAAATCAGCCCCAGCATTTT.